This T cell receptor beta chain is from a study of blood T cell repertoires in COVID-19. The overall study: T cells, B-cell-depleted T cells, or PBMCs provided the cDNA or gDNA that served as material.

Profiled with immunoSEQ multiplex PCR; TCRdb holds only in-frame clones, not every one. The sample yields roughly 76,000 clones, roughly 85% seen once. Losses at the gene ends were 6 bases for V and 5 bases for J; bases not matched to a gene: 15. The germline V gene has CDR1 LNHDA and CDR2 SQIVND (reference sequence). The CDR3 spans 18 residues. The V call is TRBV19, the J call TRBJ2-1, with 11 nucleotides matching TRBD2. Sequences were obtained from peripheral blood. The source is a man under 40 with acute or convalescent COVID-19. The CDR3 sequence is CASSMTGPGTSGDNEQFF. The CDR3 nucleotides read TGTGCCAGTAGCATGACAGGGCCCGGGACTAGCGGCGACAATGAGCAGTTCTTC.